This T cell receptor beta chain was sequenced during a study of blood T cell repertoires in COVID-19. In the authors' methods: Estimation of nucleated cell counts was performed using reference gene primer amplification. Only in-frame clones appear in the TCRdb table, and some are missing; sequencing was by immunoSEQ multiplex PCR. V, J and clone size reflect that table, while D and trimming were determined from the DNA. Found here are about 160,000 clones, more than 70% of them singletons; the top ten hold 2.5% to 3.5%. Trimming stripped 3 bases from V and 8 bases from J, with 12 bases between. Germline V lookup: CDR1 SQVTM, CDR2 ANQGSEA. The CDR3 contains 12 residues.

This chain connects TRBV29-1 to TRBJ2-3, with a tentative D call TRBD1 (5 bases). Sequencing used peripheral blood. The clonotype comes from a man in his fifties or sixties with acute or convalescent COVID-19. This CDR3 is CSVDIGAVTQYF. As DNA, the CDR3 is TGCAGCGTTGACATTGGGGCGGTTACGCAGTATTTT.